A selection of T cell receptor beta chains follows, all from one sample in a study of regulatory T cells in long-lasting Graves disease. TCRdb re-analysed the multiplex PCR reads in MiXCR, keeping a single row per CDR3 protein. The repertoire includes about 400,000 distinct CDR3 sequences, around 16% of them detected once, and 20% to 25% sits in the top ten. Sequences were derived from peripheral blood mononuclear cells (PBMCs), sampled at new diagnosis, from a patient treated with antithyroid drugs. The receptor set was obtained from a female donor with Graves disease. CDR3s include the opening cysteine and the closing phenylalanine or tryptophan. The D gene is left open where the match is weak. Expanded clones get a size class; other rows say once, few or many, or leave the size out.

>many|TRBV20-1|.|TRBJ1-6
CSAKARGTSLHF
TGCAGTGCTAAGGCTAGAGGGACATCCCTCCACTTT
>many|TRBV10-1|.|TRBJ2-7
CATNRRGYEQYF
TGCGCCACCAATCGACGGGGCTACGAGCAGTACTTC
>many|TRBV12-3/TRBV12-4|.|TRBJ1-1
CASIRGNTEAFF
TGTGCCAGCATCAGAGGGAACACTGAAGCTTTCTTT
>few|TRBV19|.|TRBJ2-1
CASSILPGLVSYNEQFF
TGTGCCAGTAGTATTCTTCCGGGTCTGGTTTCCTACAATGAGCAGTTCTTC
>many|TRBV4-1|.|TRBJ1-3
CASSFRRDPGNTIYF
TGCGCCAGCAGCTTCCGCAGGGATCCTGGAAACACCATATATTTT
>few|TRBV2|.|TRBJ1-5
CASRERAGVNQPQHF
TGTGCCAGCAGGGAGAGGGCAGGAGTCAATCAGCCCCAGCATTTT
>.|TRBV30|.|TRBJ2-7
CAWRVRPGLGSYEQYF
TGTGCCTGGAGAGTTAGACCGGGACTGGGGTCCTACGAGCAGTACTTC
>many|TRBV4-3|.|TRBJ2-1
CASSQGPGLGEQFF
TGCGCCAGCAGCCAAGGCCCGGGTTTGGGTGAGCAGTTCTTC
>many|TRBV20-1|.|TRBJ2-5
CSATTGLEETQYF
TGCAGTGCTACAACAGGGTTGGAGGAGACCCAGTACTTC
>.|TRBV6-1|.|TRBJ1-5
CASSARVGNQPQHF
TGTGCCAGCAGTGCCAGGGTGGGCAATCAGCCCCAGCATTTT
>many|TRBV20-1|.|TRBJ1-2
CSASYLRNNGYTF
TGCAGTGCTAGTTATCTCCGGAACAATGGCTACACCTTC
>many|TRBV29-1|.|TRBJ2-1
CSARAAYNEQFF
TGCAGCGCCAGGGCGGCCTACAATGAGCAGTTCTTC
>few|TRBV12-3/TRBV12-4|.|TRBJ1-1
CASRRSGRTEAFF
TGTGCCAGCAGGAGATCTGGACGGACTGAAGCTTTCTTT
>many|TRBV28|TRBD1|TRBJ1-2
CASSLRDRGVTNYGYTF
TGTGCCAGCAGTCTCAGGGACAGGGGGGTAACTAACTATGGCTACACCTTC
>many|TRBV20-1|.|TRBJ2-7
CSAPDGDTTLEQQYF
TGCAGTGCCCCCGATGGGGACACCACCTTGGAGCAGCAGTACTTC
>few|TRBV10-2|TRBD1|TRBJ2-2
CASTGQGANTGELFF
TGCGCCAGCACGGGCCAGGGGGCAAACACCGGGGAGCTGTTTTTT
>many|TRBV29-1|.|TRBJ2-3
CSFQQGSDTQYF
TGCAGCTTCCAACAGGGATCAGATACGCAGTATTTT
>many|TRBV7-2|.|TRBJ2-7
CASSPGSGFEQYF
TGTGCCAGCAGCCCCGGGTCCGGTTTTGAGCAGTACTTC
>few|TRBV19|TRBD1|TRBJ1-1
CASRRSAGGTEAFF
TGTGCCAGTAGACGGTCAGCAGGGGGCACTGAAGCTTTCTTT
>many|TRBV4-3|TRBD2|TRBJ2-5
CASSQVWLAGVTGFQETQYF
TGCGCCAGCAGCCAAGTCTGGCTAGCGGGAGTGACGGGTTTTCAAGAGACCCAGTACTTC
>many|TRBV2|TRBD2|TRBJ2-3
CASTRNLAGGPRGTQYF
TGTGCCAGCACGAGGAATCTAGCGGGAGGGCCCCGGGGTACGCAGTATTTT
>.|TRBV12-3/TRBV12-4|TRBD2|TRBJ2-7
CASRPSTSGLYEQYF
TGTGCCAGCAGACCATCGACTAGCGGCCTCTACGAGCAGTACTTC
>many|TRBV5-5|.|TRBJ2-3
CASSLDPGRATDTQYF
TGTGCCAGCAGTTTAGATCCCGGCAGGGCGACAGATACGCAGTATTTT